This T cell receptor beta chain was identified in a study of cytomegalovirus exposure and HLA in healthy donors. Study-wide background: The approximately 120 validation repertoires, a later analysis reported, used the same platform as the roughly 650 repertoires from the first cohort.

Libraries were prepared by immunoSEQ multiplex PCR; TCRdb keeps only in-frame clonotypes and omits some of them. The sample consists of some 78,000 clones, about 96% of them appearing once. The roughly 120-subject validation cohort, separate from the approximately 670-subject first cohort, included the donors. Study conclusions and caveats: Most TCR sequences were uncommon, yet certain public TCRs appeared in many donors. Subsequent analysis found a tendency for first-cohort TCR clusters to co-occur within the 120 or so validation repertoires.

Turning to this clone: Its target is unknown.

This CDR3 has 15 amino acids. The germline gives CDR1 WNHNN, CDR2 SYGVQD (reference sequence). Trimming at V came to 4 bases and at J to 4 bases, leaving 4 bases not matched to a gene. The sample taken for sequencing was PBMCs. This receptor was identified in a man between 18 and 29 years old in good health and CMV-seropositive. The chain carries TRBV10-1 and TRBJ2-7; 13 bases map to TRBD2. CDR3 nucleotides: TGCGCCAGCAGTGGACCGGGACTAGCGGGGTACGAGCAGTACTTC. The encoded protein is CASSGPGLAGYEQYF.